This TCR beta chain was sequenced for a study of lymphopenia after photon versus proton radiotherapy. In regard to this clone: The antigen is not known.

General observations from the study: Survival link was tested only in deceased patients; proton benefit remains a possibility. After lymphocyte nadir, photon-treated repertoires showed oligoclonal expansion, especially CD8+ Temra. Photon-treated patients lost naive T cells and TCR diversity; proton-treated stayed stable.

Trimming left V 6 bases short and J 1 base short, with 9 bases between. The germline gives CDR1 MNHNS, CDR2 SASEGT. The CDR3 covers 14 residues. This table comes from immunoSEQ multiplex PCR, and its TCRdb copy is limited to in-frame clones, with some not included. Here the sample spans 70,000 or so clones, about 90% being singletons. The sequences come from peripheral blood, collected from a patient treated with photon-based radiotherapy. The sequence derives from a middle-aged woman with cholangiocarcinoma. The chain couples TRBV6-1 to TRBJ2-2; maybe TRBD1 (6 bases). The CDR3 coding sequence is TGTGCCAGCAGCCACAGGGTGAACACCGGGGAGCTGTTTTTT. This gives the protein CASSHRVNTGELFF.